Below, 14 T cell receptor beta chains from the same sample are listed, as sequenced in a study of beta chain features in type 1 diabetes. TCRB transcripts that were expressed got sequenced, as all of the isolated RNA had been reverse transcribed. The repertoire was sequenced with immunoSEQ multiplex PCR; TCRdb's copy has only in-frame clones and lacks some. Of 350,000 to 450,000 clones listed, less than 15% are singletons. Sequencing was carried out using naive CD4+ T cells from blood. These receptors all stem from a woman younger than 30 in good health.

As to this clone: This specimen includes other DNA sequences encoding the same CDR3. The CDR3 loop reads CAWSPGQGTDTQYF. CDR3 nucleotide sequence: TGTGCCTGGAGCCCGGGACAGGGCACAGATACGCAGTATTTT. This chain joins TRBV30 and TRBJ2-3; TRBD1 agrees at 8 bases. CDR3 length: 14 amino acids. The germline V gene has CDR1 GTSNPN and CDR2 SVGIG (reference sequence). The J segment lost 1 base and the V segment lost 3 bases, leaving 3 bases of the junction unmatched. Based on the CDR3 plus reference TRBV30 and TRBJ2-3, the full variable domain is SQTIHQWPATLVQPVGSPLSLECTVEGTSNPNLYWYRQAAGRGLQLLFYSVGIGQISSEVPQNLSASRPQDRQFILSSKKLLLSDSGFYLCAWSPGQGTDTQYFGPGTRLTVL.

The chain joins TRBV6-5 to TRBJ2-7; 10 bases are a match to TRBD1. V was clipped by 5 bases and J by 6 bases; unmatched bases: 7. CDR1 MNHEY and CDR2 SVGAGI come from the germline V gene. This CDR3 is 14 amino acids long. In nucleotides, the CDR3 is TGTGCCAGCAGTCCCCGGACAGGGGGAGGCGAGCAGTACTTC. It specifies CASSPRTGGGEQYF.

The chain recombines TRBV15 with TRBJ1-4; D remains unclear. Germline CDR1 reads LNHNV; CDR2 reads YYDKDF (reference sequence). The CDR3 is made up of 15 amino acids. Deletions cut 0 bases from V and 7 bases from J, with 12 bases between. The CDR3 is CATSRDRGFGEKLFF. The CDR3 region has the DNA TGTGCCACCAGCAGAGATAGAGGGTTTGGTGAAAAACTGTTTTTT.

This clone was found a few times. The gene calls are TRBV30 and TRBJ2-3; D is perhaps TRBD2 (6 bases). Trimming cost V 0 bases and J 2 bases, with 12 bases left between them. CDR3 length: 15 residues. Germline lookup yields CDR1 GTSNPN and CDR2 SVGIG (reference sequence). CDR3 protein: CAWSVGAGHTDTQYF. DNA for the CDR3: TGTGCCTGGAGTGTAGGAGCGGGTCACACAGATACGCAGTATTTT.

This chain uses TRBV27 with TRBJ1-2; D uncertain. This CDR3 spans 13 amino acids. Germline-derived CDR1 and CDR2 are MNHEY and SMNVEV (reference sequence). V was shortened by 4 bases and J by 6 bases, with 12 bases between the two germline ends. The CDR3 protein is CASSYGGRNGYTF. In nucleotides, the CDR3 is TGTGCCAGCAGTTATGGAGGGAGGAATGGCTACACCTTC.

This clone was counted only a few times. This rearrangement joins TRBV29-1 to TRBJ2-3; D may be TRBD2 (6 bases). Trimming left V 1 base short and J 5 bases short, with 13 bases between. Germline CDR1 and CDR2: SQVTM and ANQGSEA. The CDR3 has 14 amino acids. Written as DNA, the CDR3 is TGCAGCGTTGAAGTCGGGGGAGGAAAAGATACGCAGTATTTT. Translated, it gives CSVEVGGGKDTQYF.

This clone was detected a few times. The V gene is TRBV14, the J gene TRBJ2-4; maybe TRBD1 (6 bases). Trimming pared 0 bases from V and 0 bases from J, leaving 9 bases between. This CDR3 has 16 amino acids. Looked up from germline, CDR1 is SGHDN and CDR2 is FVKESK. CDR3 in DNA: TGTGCCAGCAGCCAAGACAGGGGCTTAGCCAAAAACATTCAGTACTTC. Its translation: CASSQDRGLAKNIQYF.

The chain employs TRBV29-1 and TRBJ1-5, with TRBD1 as a possible D gene (5 bases). This CDR3 is built from 15 residues. The germline V gene has CDR1 SQVTM and CDR2 ANQGSEA. With 0 bases removed from V and 6 bases from J, the gap between germline ends came to 15 bases. The CDR3 loop is CSVEDRPLRGQPQHF. The CDR3 DNA reads TGCAGCGTTGAAGATCGCCCCCTAAGGGGTCAGCCCCAGCATTTT.

In this sample, this clone turned up a few times. V and J are TRBV25-1 and TRBJ2-6; no definite D call. The germline gives CDR1 MGHDK, CDR2 SYGVNS. This CDR3 has 16 amino acids. Trimming took off 3 bases at V and 2 bases at J, with 11 bases between the two ends. The chain's CDR3 is CASSDSRGAGANVLTF. The CDR3 DNA follows: TGTGCCAGCAGTGACTCCCGAGGAGCTGGGGCCAACGTCCTGACTTTC.

CDR3 protein: CSVADRVVLGYEQYF. CDR3 in DNA: TGCAGCGTGGCGGACAGGGTGGTTCTAGGCTACGAGCAGTACTTC. This rearrangement joins TRBV29-1 to TRBJ2-7; TRBD1 agrees at 8 bases. CDR1 SQVTM and CDR2 ANQGSEA come from the germline V gene. The CDR3 runs to 15 residues. V was pared by 6 bases and J by 3 bases, with 13 bases of the junction left unmatched.

The genes are TRBV6-5 and TRBJ2-5, with 9 bases matching TRBD2. The V and J ends lost 8 bases and 9 bases, in that order; junction bases with no gene match: 7. This CDR3 has 12 residues. CDR1 MNHEY and CDR2 SVGAGI come from the germline V gene. CDR3 DNA sequence: TGTGCCAGCTCTAGCGGGGTCTCGGCCCAGTACTTC. This codes for CASSSGVSAQYF.

This clone was seen only a few times. The rearrangement uses TRBV4-3 and TRBJ2-7; D is perhaps TRBD1 (5 bases). V shed 1 base and J shed 3 bases, with 10 bases lying between them. In germline, CDR1 is LGHNA, CDR2 YSLEER. The length of the CDR3 is 14 residues. The CDR3: CASSQAARDYEQYF. CDR3 bases: TGCGCCAGCAGCCAAGCCGCCAGGGACTACGAGCAGTACTTC.

This clone was counted between two and nine times. The chain has TRBV14 and TRBJ2-1; 12 bases line up with TRBD2. Germline CDR1 is SGHDN and CDR2 is FVKESK. Unmatched junction bases numbered 1, after V lost 4 bases and J lost 6 bases. CDR3 size: 14 residues. In DNA form, the CDR3 reads TGTGCCAGCAGCCGACTAGCGGGAGTCAATGAGCAGTTCTTC. Amino acid sequence: CASSRLAGVNEQFF.

Only a few counts were recorded for this clone. The chain carries TRBV28 and TRBJ1-1; TRBD1 might be the D (6 bases). From germline, CDR1 is MDHEN and CDR2 SYDVKM. The CDR3 contains 12 residues. Trimming removed 6 bases from V and 6 bases from J, with 11 bases in between. CDR3 region: CASRVQGPEAFF. The CDR3 coding sequence is TGTGCCAGCAGAGTACAGGGTCCTGAAGCTTTCTTT.